Described below is a single T cell receptor (beta chain) sequence and its context. This receptor's antigen is unknown. There are no base qualities to consult, and no much larger clone falls within one base. This entry belongs to a study of blood T cell repertoires in COVID-19 (dated by TCRdb to 2020 to 2021). A note on the overall study: The collaborator samples originated in the United States, Italy and Spain and spanned the acute and convalescent phases of COVID-19. The material from the prospective study consisted of cDNA or gDNA derived from T cells, B-cell-depleted T cells, or PBMCs. The sample metadata nearly always contained a de-identified subject ID, COVID-19 status, age in years and sex. Samples came from the ongoing ImmuneRACE study (first 160 participants) plus 1,254 subjects from 6 global collaborators. Where available, HLA class I and class II types were obtained from metadata supplied by the sample provider rather than from assay-based typing. Deeply sampled blood TCRbeta repertoires from subjects exposed to, actively infected with, or recovered from COVID-19 were included in the dataset. The repertoires were released in a freely available public database meant as a resource for research on the immune response to SARS-CoV-2.

In the prospective study, participants were about 18 to 90 years old, resided in about two dozen geographic areas of the United States, and were enrolled through a virtual design. In the prospective study, participants were assigned to cohorts based on the clinical history participants reported in a screening survey and a study questionnaire. For ImmuneRACE Cohort 3, a participant was defined as recovered based on two consecutive negative NP/OP PCR tests, clearance by a healthcare professional, or resolution of symptoms. In the prospective study, mobile phlebotomists collected whole blood, serum and a nasopharyngeal or oropharyngeal swab from each participant. Additional blood draws and questionnaires over an approximately two-month period could optionally be provided by prospective study participants. Prospective study blood samples were shipped either frozen or at room temperature before DNA extraction.

Overall study outcomes, separate from this receptor: How much clinical and demographic metadata was included differed by source and by participant, and the metadata was provided uncurated.

The CDR3 sequence holds 14 residues, the cysteine and phenylalanine included. Only the CDR3 region is kept as DNA, spanning 42 bases read in frame from base 1. Here V drops 6 bases and J drops 5 bases, and the junction holds 6 bases not matched to any gene. In the germline V gene, CDR1 corresponds to SNHLY and CDR2 to FYNNEI. The immunoSEQ Assay, a bias-controlled multiplex PCR, was used to amplify TCRbeta CDR3 regions from genomic DNA. From the authors' description of their analysis: The number of nucleated cells in each sample was estimated from the amplification of reference gene primers within the assay. To quantify the absolute abundance of each unique TCRbeta CDR3 rearrangement, sequence reads were collapsed and filtered. For each sample, productive Simpson clonality was calculated by taking the square root of Simpson's diversity index across productive rearrangements. TCRdb took this table from immuneACCESS and kept in-frame rearrangements with V and J called. Such tables lack part of the clones; where checked against another copy, unresolved V genes explain under half of the gap, and the rest is unexplained. The V and J calls and the clone size are those of that table, but D and trimming were determined from the DNA. Here the sample has fewer than 250,000 clones; 70% to 85% occur a single time. Approximately 3% of the sample goes to the ten largest clones.

The source material was PBMCs or T cells enriched from blood (not recorded which). The chain links TRBV2 with TRBJ1-1; TRBD1 aligns with 10 central bases. This TCR derives from a young woman who had recovered from COVID-19. This receptor carries the CDR3 CASSSGTGVTEAFF. The DNA is as follows: TGTGCCAGCAGCTCCGGGACAGGGGTTACTGAAGCTTTCTTT.